Shown below are 26 T cell receptor beta chains from a single sample sequenced in a study of vaccination and CD4 T cells after COVID-19. Time point of the sample: late sampling 161 to 241 days after vaccination in a few convalescent patients. Treatment described: roughly nine-day PBMC culture with coronavirus spike peptide pools or control peptides (ViraFEST assay). The Oncomine TCR Beta short-read assay sequenced DNA from cultured CD4+ T cells. MiXCR, run by TCRdb on the PCR reads, gives a single entry per CDR3 protein. The sample has about 24,000 distinct CDR3 sequences; under 50% are singletons. These receptors lack a known antigen. The material was CD4+ T cells from blood, cultured in vitro, obtained about 7 months after SARS-CoV-2 vaccination. These receptors all come from a human donor who had recovered from COVID-19.

DNA for the CDR3: TGTGCCAGCAGCCGGCTTCGAGGGCCCAATGAGCAGTTCTTC. Protein product: CASSRLRGPNEQFF. The chain combines TRBV7-2 with TRBJ2-1; TRBD2 might be the D (5 bases). CDR1 and CDR2 (germline): SGHTA, FQGNSA. V was shortened by 5 bases and J by 6 bases, with 14 bases between the two germline ends. There are 14 residues in the CDR3.

This clonotype was detected only a few times. The chain links TRBV27 to TRBJ1-5; TRBD1 aligns across 7 bases. Looked up from germline, CDR1 is MNHEY and CDR2 is SMNVEV (reference sequence). After removal of 6 bases from V and 5 bases from J, the junction contained 7 bases not matched to a gene. The CDR3 totals 14 residues. The CDR3 DNA is TGTGCCAGCAGCACTGGGACAGTAGATCAGCCCCAGCATTTT. Residues: CASSTGTVDQPQHF.

The chain links TRBV20-1 to TRBJ2-1, with 11 nucleotides matching TRBD2. Germline-derived CDR1 and CDR2 are DFQATT and SNEGSKA (reference sequence). This CDR3 comprises 14 residues. V trimming: 3 bases; J trimming: 5 bases; junction bases outside the gene matches: 3. CDR3 region: CSASGLAGNNEQFF. DNA of the CDR3: TGCAGTGCTAGCGGACTAGCGGGTAACAATGAGCAGTTCTTC.

This clonotype was detected only a few times. The V gene is TRBV20-1, the J gene TRBJ2-1; 10 bases fit TRBD2. Germline V lookup: CDR1 DFQATT, CDR2 SNEGSKA (reference sequence). V dropped 5 bases and J dropped 5; count of bases not matched to a gene: 9. The CDR3 runs 15 residues. The CDR3 DNA reads as TGCAGTGCTCCAATAACTAGCGGGACCCACAATGAGCAGTTCTTC. Translating gives CSAPITSGTHNEQFF.

The chain couples TRBV7-2 to TRBJ1-2; 10 nucleotides agree with TRBD1. After removal of 0 bases from V and 8 bases from J, the junction contained 3 bases not matched to a gene. Germline loops: CDR1 SGHTA, CDR2 FQGNSA. This CDR3 has 14 residues. The CDR3 DNA is TGTGCCAGCAGCTTAGCGGGGGGACAGGGGGGCTACACCTTC. It encodes CASSLAGGQGGYTF.

The V and J genes are TRBV7-9 and TRBJ2-3; D may be TRBD1 (6 bases). The V end lost 5 bases, the J end lost 0 bases, and 12 bases lay between the germline ends. Germline-derived CDR1 and CDR2 are SEHNR and FQNEAQ (reference sequence). This CDR3 has 15 residues. The CDR3 DNA follows: TGTGCCAGCAGCCAAGACAGGACTAGCACAGATACGCAGTATTTT. It is translated as CASSQDRTSTDTQYF.

The V call is TRBV27, the J call TRBJ2-7; no firm D call. The CDR3 loop spans 11 amino acids. Trimming shortened V by 5 bases and J by 3 bases, and 5 bases separated the two germline ends. Germline V gene sequence: CDR1 MNHEY, CDR2 SMNVEV (reference sequence). CDR3 sequence (DNA): TGTGCCAGCAGTGACTTCTACGAGCAGTACTTC. Its translation is CASSDFYEQYF.

The rearrangement links TRBV20-1 to TRBJ1-2; 7 bases fit TRBD1. Germline assignment: CDR1 DFQATT and CDR2 SNEGSKA (reference sequence). This CDR3 is 12 amino acids long. V was pared by 6 bases and J by 1 base, with 2 bases of the junction left unmatched. Here the CDR3 reads CSAGGSNYGYTF. CDR3 coding DNA: TGCAGTGCAGGGGGCAGTAACTATGGCTACACCTTC.

As DNA, the CDR3 is TGTGCCAGCAGTGAAAAGCCTAGCGGGAGTTGGGAGCAGTACTTC. Amino acids: CASSEKPSGSWEQYF. V usage is TRBV6-1 and J usage is TRBJ2-7; TRBD2 matches at 10 bases. CDR3 length: 15 residues. In germline, CDR1 is MNHNS, CDR2 SASEGT. Losses at the gene ends were 2 bases for V and 7 bases for J; bases not matched to a gene: 8.

The J gene is TRBJ1-6, the V gene TRBV6-5; maybe TRBD1 (5 bases). The CDR3 runs to 14 residues. Trimming removed 2 bases from V and 7 bases from J, with 9 bases in between. Germline V gives CDR1 MNHEY, CDR2 SVGAGI. The CDR3 DNA reads TGTGCCAGCAGTTACCTAAGGGACAATTCACCCCTCCACTTT. Translated: CASSYLRDNSPLHF.

The chain links TRBV7-9 to TRBJ2-5; 7 positions match TRBD2. This CDR3 is built from 16 residues. The trim removed 0 bases at V and 1 base at J, leaving 5 bases unmatched. Looked up from germline, CDR1 is SEHNR and CDR2 is FQNEAQ (reference sequence). CDR3 bases: TGTGCCAGCAGCTTAGCGGCTAGCGGCTCCCAAGAGACCCAGTACTTC. Its protein is CASSLAASGSQETQYF.

This clonotype has a handful of counts. The chain links TRBV6-5 to TRBJ2-7, with a possible D match to TRBD1 (5 bases). Germline V gene data show CDR1 as MNHEY and CDR2 as SVGAGI. The CDR3 is 15 amino acids. Trimming shortened V by 2 bases and J by 2 bases, and 13 bases separated the two germline ends. The CDR3 DNA reads TGTGCCAGCAGTTACGGGGCGGTGGGGCCCTACGAGCAGTACTTC. Translating gives CASSYGAVGPYEQYF.

The gene calls are TRBV20-1 and TRBJ2-3; 7 bases line up with TRBD1. From germline, CDR1 is DFQATT and CDR2 SNEGSKA (reference sequence). V lost 2 bases and J lost 0; bases outside the gene matches: 5. This CDR3 is 15 amino acids long. The CDR3 spells CSARRGQTSTDTQYF. The DNA for the CDR3 is TGCAGTGCTAGAAGGGGACAGACTAGCACAGATACGCAGTATTTT.

This clonotype was counted between two and nine times. This sequence joins TRBV12-3 or TRBV12-4 and TRBJ1-5, with a tentative D call TRBD1 (5 bases). The V end lost 7 bases, the J end lost 0 bases, and 13 bases lay between the germline ends. This CDR3 is 15 amino acids long. The CDR3 bases are TGTGCCAGCACTACTTCAGGGACTAGCAATCAGCCCCAGCATTTT. This translates into CASTTSGTSNQPQHF.

The rearrangement links TRBV6-5 to TRBJ2-2, with D possibly TRBD2 on 6 matching bases. V was cut by 2 bases and J by 3 bases, with 16 bases left in between. The germline CDR1 and CDR2 sequences are MNHEY and SVGAGI. The CDR3 totals 17 residues. CDR3 DNA sequence: TGTGCCAGCAGTTACCGGACTACGATGACTGACACCGGGGAGCTGTTTTTT. Translation gives CASSYRTTMTDTGELFF.

The rearrangement links TRBV7-9 to TRBJ2-5; D is unclear. In germline, CDR1 is SEHNR, CDR2 FQNEAQ (reference sequence). The CDR3 contains 13 residues. Deletions cut 5 bases from V and 4 bases from J, with 11 bases between. The CDR3: CASSPSRVETQYF. CDR3 coding DNA: TGTGCCAGCAGCCCCAGCCGTGTAGAGACCCAGTACTTC.

V and J are TRBV7-3 and TRBJ2-1; 11 nucleotides agree with TRBD1. Germline V gene lookup returns CDR1 SGHTA and CDR2 FQGTGA. The CDR3 sequence is 15 residues long. The V segment lost 5 bases and the J segment 7 bases; nucleotides outside the gene matches: 7. CDR3 protein: CASSLPGTGGNEQFF. The CDR3, as DNA: TGTGCCAGCAGCCTACCCGGGACAGGGGGTAATGAGCAGTTCTTC.

The chain couples TRBV7-9 to TRBJ2-5; 7 positions agree with TRBD1. This CDR3 is built from 16 residues. The germline V gene has CDR1 SEHNR and CDR2 FQNEAQ (reference sequence). V lost 7 bases, J lost 1 base, and 12 bases stayed unmatched. CDR3 in amino acids: CASTGQEAGTQETQYF. CDR3 in DNA: TGTGCCAGCACCGGACAGGAGGCCGGGACCCAAGAGACCCAGTACTTC.

This clonotype was counted a few times. The chain has TRBV7-2 and TRBJ2-4; no reliable D call. The CDR3 spans 12 residues. Germline lookup yields CDR1 SGHTA and CDR2 FQGNSA. V dropped 0 bases and J dropped 3 bases, with 0 bases sitting between them. The CDR3 loop is CASSLAKNIQYF. DNA for the CDR3: TGTGCCAGCAGCTTAGCCAAAAACATTCAGTACTTC.

DNA for the CDR3: TGTGCCAGCAGTCTGCCTAGCGGGACCACAGATACGCAGTATTTT. It codes for CASSLPSGTTDTQYF. The chain links TRBV6-1 to TRBJ2-3; TRBD2 matches 9 bases. Germline V gene lookup returns CDR1 MNHNS and CDR2 SASEGT. This CDR3 is 15 amino acids long. V was clipped by 5 bases and J by 2 bases; unmatched bases: 5.

As DNA, the CDR3 is TGTGCCAGCAGCACCAGGAGCGGGAGGACAGATACGCAGTATTTT. Protein: CASSTRSGRTDTQYF. V usage is TRBV7-2 and J usage is TRBJ2-3, with 9 nucleotides matching TRBD2. Germline V CDR1 and CDR2: SGHTA, FQGNSA. V lost 5 bases and J lost 3; bases outside the gene matches: 6. The CDR3 is 15 residues long.

This clonotype was picked up a small number of times. V usage is TRBV6-4 and J usage is TRBJ2-2, with D uncertain. Looked up from germline, CDR1 is MRHNA and CDR2 is SNTAGT. V lost 4 bases to trimming and J lost 1 base, with 4 bases between them. The CDR3 extends over 13 amino acids. The DNA for the CDR3 is TGTGCCAGCAGTGGGGGGAACACCGGGGAGCTGTTTTTT. As protein: CASSGGNTGELFF.

V and J are TRBV2 and TRBJ1-1, with no clear D. Germline-derived CDR1 and CDR2 are SNHLY and FYNNEI. V dropped 7 bases and J dropped 4 bases, with 10 bases sitting between them. This CDR3 region has 12 residues. In nucleotides, the CDR3 is TGTGCCAGCACCGTGATAGCCACTGAAGCTTTCTTT. This encodes CASTVIATEAFF.

This chain connects TRBV6-5 to TRBJ2-2; D is unclear. The germline CDR1 and CDR2 sequences are MNHEY and SVGAGI. This CDR3 comprises 13 residues. Trimming removed 7 bases from V and 4 bases from J, with 10 bases in between. The CDR3 bases are TGTGCCAGCACCCCACAACTCACCGGGGAGCTGTTTTTT. It yields the protein CASTPQLTGELFF.

The V and J genes are TRBV11-2 and TRBJ2-7, with TRBD1 matching over 12 bases. The CDR3 has 15 amino acids. Germline CDR1 is SGHAT and CDR2 is FQNNGV. Germline trimming cut 4 bases from V and 5 bases from J; bases unmatched to any gene: 6. The chain's CDR3 is CASSSTGTGGHEQYF. CDR3 coding DNA: TGTGCCAGCAGCTCCACCGGGACAGGGGGCCACGAGCAGTACTTC.

The genes are TRBV7-3 and TRBJ2-3; 10 bases fit TRBD2. Germline trimming cut 4 bases from V and 6 bases from J; bases unmatched to any gene: 4. CDR1 SGHTA and CDR2 FQGTGA come from the germline V gene. CDR3 size: 14 residues. DNA for the CDR3: TGTGCCAGCAGCTCCGGACTAGCGGCTGATACGCAGTATTTT. Protein sequence: CASSSGLAADTQYF. Full variable domain (outside the CDR3, taken from reference TRBV7-3 and TRBJ2-3): GAGVSQTPSNKVTEKGKYVELRCDPISGHTALYWYRQSLGQGPEFLIYFQGTGAADDSGLPNDRFFAVRPEGSVSTLKIQRTERGDSAVYLCASSSGLAADTQYFGPGTRLTVL.